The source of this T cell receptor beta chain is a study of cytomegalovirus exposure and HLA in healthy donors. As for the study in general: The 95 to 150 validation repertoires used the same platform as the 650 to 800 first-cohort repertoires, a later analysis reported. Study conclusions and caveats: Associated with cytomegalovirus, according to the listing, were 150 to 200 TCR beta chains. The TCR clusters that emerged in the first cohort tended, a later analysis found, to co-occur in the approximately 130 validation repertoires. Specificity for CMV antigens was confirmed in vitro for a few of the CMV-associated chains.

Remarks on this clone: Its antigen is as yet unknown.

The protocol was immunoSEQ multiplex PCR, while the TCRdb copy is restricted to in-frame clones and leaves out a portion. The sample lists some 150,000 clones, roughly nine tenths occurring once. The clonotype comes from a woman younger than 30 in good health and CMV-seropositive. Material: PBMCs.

The CDR3 here is CASSSPGQGKKETQYF. For the CDR3, the DNA is TGCGCCAGCAGCTCTCCCGGACAGGGGAAGAAGGAGACCCAGTACTTC. The V gene is TRBV4-1, the J gene TRBJ2-5; 9 bases are a match to TRBD1. Looked up from germline, CDR1 is MGHRA and CDR2 is YSYEKL. V lost 5 bases to trimming and J lost 5 bases; unmatched junction nucleotides: 12. This CDR3 spans 16 amino acids.